The clone carrying this T cell receptor (beta chain) was picked up many times. What it binds is not known. V dropped 4 bases and J dropped 4 bases, with 6 bases sitting between them. The CDR3 runs 12 residues. CDR1 is SGHVS and CDR2 is FQNEAQ in the germline V gene. A single record per CDR3 protein comes from TCRdb applying MiXCR to the multiplex PCR reads. Of approximately 170,000 distinct CDR3 sequences in the sample, 33% were seen once. This sample stems from a study of breast tumors, draining lymph nodes, adjacent tissues. General study results and limits: Tumor TCR diversity was below lymph nodes but above nontumor tissue. The lymph node origin of tumor T cells was framed as consistent with a hypothesis, not demonstrated.

Samples came from axillary lymph nodes draining the breast cancer. This chain links TRBV7-8 with TRBJ2-3; D not resolved. The sequence came from a female donor with breast cancer. Some clones in this sample may be carry-over from other donors' samples. Sample: axillary lymph node tissue. Here the CDR3 reads CASSSLADTQYF. The CDR3 region has the DNA TGTGCCAGCAGCTCCCTGGCAGATACGCAGTATTTT.